This T cell receptor beta chain was recovered during a study of CD8 T cells in Susac syndrome. The V and J ends lost 7 bases and 5 bases respectively, with 7 bases between them. This CDR3 comprises 11 residues. CDR1 SGHNT and CDR2 YYREEE come from the germline V gene (reference sequence). In its sample, this clonotype was seen once. Reverse transcription of about 0.5 to 1 ug RNA used random hexamers. One entry per CDR3 protein results from TCRdb running MiXCR on the immunoSEQ multiplex PCR reads. Among more than 65,000 distinct CDR3 sequences, approximately 95% were seen once, and the ten largest hold roughly 0.46%.

The chain links TRBV5-4 to TRBJ2-1; the D is unclear. The sequencing input was CD8+ T cells from PBMCs. This TCR came from a human donor with Susac syndrome. CDR3 nucleotide sequence: TGTGCCAGCCGGGCAAACAATGAGCAGTTCTTC. Translation gives CASRANNEQFF.